The next 29 T cell receptor beta chains were all read from a single sample in a study of blood T cell repertoires in COVID-19. Profiled with immunoSEQ multiplex PCR; TCRdb holds only in-frame clones, not every one. The sample has tens of thousands of clones; roughly 90% are singletons. The sequencing sample was made of peripheral blood. The receptors stem from a human donor in a cohort sampled during active COVID-19.

This clone was seen a few times. The rearrangement links TRBV6-5 to TRBJ1-6, with 9 positions matching TRBD1. The trim removed 2 bases at V and 8 bases at J, leaving 4 bases unmatched. The CDR3 extends over 15 amino acids. Germline-derived CDR1 and CDR2 are MNHEY and SVGAGI. CDR3 bases: TGTGCCAGCAGTTACCGAGGACAGGGGTATTCACCCCTCCACTTT. Translated: CASSYRGQGYSPLHF.

This clone occurred once. The V and J genes are TRBV18 and TRBJ2-1, with 8 positions matching TRBD2. In germline, CDR1 is KGHSH, CDR2 LQKENI. Germline trimming cut 2 bases from V and 3 bases from J; bases unmatched to any gene: 9. CDR3 length: 17 residues. This CDR3 reads CASSPRPPLADYNEQFF. The CDR3 DNA reads TGTGCCAGCTCACCAAGACCTCCACTAGCGGACTACAATGAGCAGTTCTTC.

The V and J genes are TRBV5-1 and TRBJ2-7; 13 bases line up with TRBD2. Germline CDR1 reads SGHRS; CDR2 reads YFSETQ. V lost 4 bases and J lost 3; bases outside the gene matches: 4. The CDR3 covers 15 residues. The CDR3 reads CASSDGLAGVYEQYF. The CDR3 nucleotides are TGCGCCAGCAGCGACGGACTAGCGGGAGTCTACGAGCAGTACTTC. Based on the CDR3 plus reference TRBV5-1 and TRBJ2-7, the full variable domain is KAGVTQTPRYLIKTRGQQVTLSCSPISGHRSVSWYQQTPGQGLQFLFEYFSETQRNKGNFPGRFSGRQFSNSRSEMNVSTLELGDSALYLCASSDGLAGVYEQYFGPGTRLTVT.

V gene TRBV5-1 combines with J gene TRBJ2-5, with 8 bases fitting TRBD1. The CDR3 runs 15 residues. V lost 5 bases, J lost 6 bases, and 12 bases stayed unmatched. Germline V CDR1 and CDR2: SGHRS, YFSETQ. The CDR3 spells CASRVGTGGEQTQYF. The CDR3 bases are TGCGCCAGCAGAGTAGGGACAGGCGGCGAACAGACCCAGTACTTC. The complete variable domain, with remaining parts taken from reference TRBV5-1 and TRBJ2-5, reads KAGVTQTPRYLIKTRGQQVTLSCSPISGHRSVSWYQQTPGQGLQFLFEYFSETQRNKGNFPGRFSGRQFSNSRSEMNVSTLELGDSALYLCASRVGTGGEQTQYFGPGTRLLVL.

The V gene is TRBV7-9, the J gene TRBJ2-1; 7 nucleotides line up with TRBD1. CDR3 length equals 19 residues. V lost 5 bases, J lost 0 bases, and 16 bases stayed unmatched. The germline V gene encodes CDR1 SEHNR and CDR2 FQNEAQ (reference sequence). The DNA for the CDR3 is TGTGCCAGCAGCCCGCGCTCGACAGGGTCCTTCAGCTCCTACAATGAGCAGTTCTTC. This gives the protein CASSPRSTGSFSSYNEQFF.

The rearrangement links TRBV10-3 to TRBJ2-3, with 13 bases fitting TRBD2. Germline V gene sequence: CDR1 ENHRY, CDR2 SYGVKD. The J segment lost 7 bases and the V segment lost 5 bases, leaving 9 bases of the junction unmatched. The CDR3 loop spans 16 amino acids. The DNA for the CDR3 is TGTGCCATCAGTTCAACAGGGACTAGCGGGGCAAATACGCAGTATTTT. This encodes CAISSTGTSGANTQYF.

The rearrangement joins TRBV27 to TRBJ2-7; TRBD1 aligns across 7 bases. The J segment lost 7 bases and the V segment lost 5 bases, leaving 5 bases of the junction unmatched. The CDR3 contains 12 residues. CDR1 and CDR2 from the germline V gene are MNHEY and SMNVEV (reference sequence). CDR3 DNA: TGTGCCAGCAGTGACAGGGTCGGGGAGCAGTACTTC. Its protein is CASSDRVGEQYF.

The CDR3 DNA follows: TGCGCCAGCAGCTATTTACCAGGACAGGGACATGATTTGGCCCTCCACTTT. Amino acid sequence: CASSYLPGQGHDLALHF. The chain carries TRBV5-1 and TRBJ1-6, with TRBD1 matching over 8 bases. Germline V gene sequence: CDR1 SGHRS, CDR2 YFSETQ. The length of the CDR3 is 17 residues. Germline trimming cut 3 bases from V and 14 bases from J; bases unmatched to any gene: 19.

The V and J genes are TRBV11-2 and TRBJ2-3; 10 nucleotides agree with TRBD2. The ends lost 1 base at V and 6 bases at J; junction bases unmatched: 4. From germline, CDR1 is SGHAT and CDR2 FQNNGV. The CDR3 extends over 15 amino acids. As DNA, the CDR3 is TGTGCCAGCAGCTTAGCACTAGCGGGGAGGGATACGCAGTATTTT. Translating it yields CASSLALAGRDTQYF.

The chain has TRBV6-2 or TRBV6-3 and TRBJ1-6, with TRBD1 identical over 7 bases. CDR3 length: 15 amino acids. V lost 6 bases and J lost 11; bases outside the gene matches: 13. Germline CDR1 reads MNHEY; CDR2 reads SVGEGT. CDR3: CASSQRQPGGPPLHF. The CDR3 DNA reads TGTGCCAGCAGCCAACGACAGCCAGGGGGTCCACCCCTCCACTTT.

This chain uses TRBV4-2 with TRBJ2-1, with 12 bases aligning to TRBD1. The CDR3 contains 17 residues. V gave up 0 bases and J gave up 6 bases; unmatched junction bases: 6. Germline CDR1 LGHNA, CDR2 YNFKEQ. The CDR3 is CASSQEAGTGGSNEQFF. CDR3 nucleotide sequence: TGTGCCAGCAGCCAAGAGGCCGGGACAGGGGGCTCCAATGAGCAGTTCTTC.

This clone is medium-sized (0.01 to 0.1%) within its sample. The rearrangement uses TRBV2 and TRBJ1-5; tentative D call: TRBD1 (6 bases). This CDR3 has 13 amino acids. Germline lookup yields CDR1 SNHLY and CDR2 FYNNEI. V gave up 8 bases and J gave up 0 bases, with 8 bases separating them. The CDR3, as DNA: TGTGCCAGCTGGACAGATAGCAATCAGCCCCAGCATTTT. Residues: CASWTDSNQPQHF.

V gene TRBV3-1 (or the pseudogene TRBV3-2) combines with J gene TRBJ2-6; 8 positions agree with TRBD1. V gave up 1 base and J gave up 2 bases; unmatched junction bases: 4. The CDR3 is 17 residues long. Germline V gives CDR1 LGHDT, CDR2 YNNKEL (reference sequence). The chain's CDR3 is CASSQGAGGAGANVLTF. The CDR3 region has the DNA TGTGCCAGCAGCCAAGGGGCAGGGGGCGCTGGGGCCAACGTCCTGACTTTC.

To note about this clone: Other DNA variants within this sample encode the same CDR3. V gene TRBV27 combines with J gene TRBJ2-5; 11 bases agree with TRBD2. Germline values: CDR1 MNHEY, CDR2 SMNVEV (reference sequence). The CDR3 runs 15 residues. Germline trimming cut 2 bases from V and 1 base from J; bases unmatched to any gene: 0. CDR3 loop: CASSLLAGGQETQYF. CDR3 in DNA: TGTGCCAGCAGTTTACTAGCGGGGGGCCAAGAGACCCAGTACTTC.

The V and J genes are TRBV5-4 and TRBJ1-2; no definite D call. V lost 0 bases and J 2 bases, leaving 11 bases between the germline ends. The CDR3 covers 15 residues. Germline loops: CDR1 SGHNT, CDR2 YYREEE (reference sequence). CDR3 sequence (DNA): TGTGCCAGCAGCTTGGTTGGGCATAAAAACTATGGCTACACCTTC. This gives the protein CASSLVGHKNYGYTF.

This chain links TRBV7-2 with TRBJ1-5; D may be TRBD1 (5 bases). The CDR3 length is 14 residues. The V gene lost 1 base and the J gene lost 8 bases, with 12 bases spanning the gap. From germline, CDR1 is SGHTA and CDR2 FQGNSA. The CDR3 loop is CASSLGNPGEPQHF. As DNA, the CDR3 is TGTGCCAGCAGCTTAGGGAACCCGGGGGAGCCCCAGCATTTT.

CDR3 residues: CASGQDYGYTF. The CDR3 DNA sequence: TGTGCCAGCGGGCAGGACTATGGCTACACCTTC. The V call is TRBV6-5, the J call TRBJ1-2; D gene unclear. The CDR3 consists of 11 residues. Germline loops: CDR1 MNHEY, CDR2 SVGAGI. V was pared by 8 bases and J by 3 bases, with 7 bases between.

V and J are TRBV10-1 and TRBJ2-7, with 8 bases fitting TRBD1. The germline CDR1 and CDR2 sequences are WNHNN and SYGVQD (reference sequence). This CDR3 is 13 amino acids long. The junction had 3 bases not matched to a gene; V was cut back by 6 bases and J by 2 bases. The CDR3 DNA reads as TGCGCCAGCAGCCGGGGACAGGCCTACGAGCAGTACTTC. Translation: CASSRGQAYEQYF.

This clone has just one count. V and J are TRBV3-1 (or the pseudogene TRBV3-2) and TRBJ1-1; TRBD1 might be the D (6 bases). The V gene's germline CDR1 is LGHDT and CDR2 YNNKEL (reference sequence). The V end was cut by 4 bases, the J end by 5 bases, with 8 bases between. This CDR3 has 12 amino acids. The CDR3 spells CASSRQGTEAFF. In DNA form, the CDR3 reads TGTGCCAGCAGCCGGCAGGGGACTGAAGCTTTCTTT.

The chain links TRBV6-6 to TRBJ1-2; TRBD1 agrees at 7 bases. The CDR3 totals 18 residues. V trimming: 5 bases; J trimming: 0 bases; junction bases outside the gene matches: 15. Germline assignment: CDR1 MNHNY and CDR2 SVGAGI (reference sequence). The CDR3 reads CASSRSWTGGSTNYGYTF. Here the CDR3 DNA reads TGTGCCAGCAGTCGATCTTGGACAGGAGGATCAACTAACTATGGCTACACCTTC.

The chain recombines TRBV11-2 with TRBJ2-4; TRBD1 aligns across 9 bases. The V gene end was trimmed by 4 bases and the J gene end by 0 bases; junction bases not matched to a gene: 13. The length of the CDR3 is 19 residues. CDR1 SGHAT and CDR2 FQNNGV come from the germline V gene. The CDR3 is CASSSTKGTGTRAKNIQYF. As DNA, the CDR3 is TGTGCCAGCAGCTCCACCAAGGGGACAGGGACTCGAGCCAAAAACATTCAGTACTTC.

The rearrangement uses TRBV14 and TRBJ2-3; 10 bases agree with TRBD1. Per germline, CDR1 SGHDN and CDR2 FVKESK. After removal of 3 bases from V and 4 bases from J, the junction contained 4 bases not matched to a gene. This CDR3 has 15 residues. For the CDR3, the DNA is TGTGCCAGCAGCCAGAGGACAGGGGGGTCAGATACGCAGTATTTT. It encodes CASSQRTGGSDTQYF.

The rearrangement joins TRBV7-2 to TRBJ2-1; 10 bases map to TRBD1. The V and J ends lost 5 bases and 5 bases, in that order; junction bases with no gene match: 6. Germline V gene data show CDR1 as SGHTA and CDR2 as FQGNSA. This CDR3 is built from 15 residues. As DNA, the CDR3 is TGTGCCAGCAGCCGCCGACAGGGGGCCGACAATGAGCAGTTCTTC. The encoded protein is CASSRRQGADNEQFF.

This clone was recorded only once. The chain employs TRBV2 and TRBJ2-1, with TRBD2 as a possible D gene (5 bases). This CDR3 comprises 15 residues. Trimming stripped 6 bases from V and 9 bases from J, with 21 bases between. CDR1 is SNHLY and CDR2 is FYNNEI in the germline V gene. CDR3 sequence (DNA): TGTGCCAGCAGCCCCGTCGGGCTCCTAGCTGGTGAGCAGTTCTTC. It yields the protein CASSPVGLLAGEQFF.

The chain recombines TRBV7-2 with TRBJ2-7, with D tentatively TRBD1 (5 bases). This CDR3 is 14 amino acids long. Germline CDR1 is SGHTA and CDR2 is FQGNSA. Trimming stripped 0 bases from V and 5 bases from J, with 11 bases between. CDR3 in DNA: TGTGCCAGCAGCTTAGCGCAGGGAACGAACGAGCAGTACTTC. Residues: CASSLAQGTNEQYF.

The chain joins TRBV4-2 to TRBJ2-7; D is undetermined. V lost 0 bases to trimming and J lost 0 bases, with 3 bases between them. In germline, CDR1 is LGHNA, CDR2 YNFKEQ. This CDR3 is built from 13 residues. The CDR3 DNA sequence: TGTGCCAGCAGCCAAGACAGCTCCTACGAGCAGTACTTC. Its translation: CASSQDSSYEQYF.

This chain's CDR3 is CASSLGGPLSGGYTF. In DNA form, the CDR3 reads TGTGCCAGCAGCTTAGGGGGCCCTTTGTCCGGTGGCTACACCTTC. The rearrangement uses TRBV7-2 and TRBJ1-2, with D possibly matching TRBD1 (5 bases). The CDR3 is made up of 15 amino acids. Trimming pared 1 base from V and 7 bases from J, leaving 16 bases between. The germline V gene has CDR1 SGHTA and CDR2 FQGNSA.

The chain employs TRBV5-1 and TRBJ1-2; 10 positions match TRBD1. V gave up 0 bases and J gave up 4 bases; unmatched junction bases: 6. This CDR3 spans 16 amino acids. Germline V CDR1 and CDR2: SGHRS, YFSETQ. The CDR3: CASSLVGQGPSYGYTF. DNA for the CDR3: TGCGCCAGCAGCTTGGTGGGACAGGGGCCTTCCTATGGCTACACCTTC.

J is TRBJ1-2 and V is TRBV28; the match to TRBD1 covers 8 bases. The CDR3 extends over 16 amino acids. CDR1 is MDHEN and CDR2 is SYDVKM in the germline V gene. V shed 2 bases, J shed 4 bases, and the junction held 9 bases outside the gene matches. This CDR3 reads CASSLSGRQGTYGYTF. CDR3 nucleotide sequence: TGTGCCAGCAGTTTAAGCGGTCGACAGGGGACCTATGGCTACACCTTC.